A single sample is the source of the 28 T cell receptor beta chains below, sequenced in a study of shared clonotypes between healthy human individuals. TCRdb keeps only in-frame clones here, not all; method: immunoSEQ multiplex PCR. The sample has more than 2 million clones; about 94% are singletons. Terminally differentiated effector memory CD45RA+ cells were left out of the naive CD8 fraction, which was CD45RO-negative and positively selected for CCR7. Sequenced material: naive CD8+ T cells sorted from blood. All receptors derive from a man aged 18 to 29 in good health.

This clone was seen just once. The chain couples TRBV7-9 to TRBJ1-1; 7 bases map to TRBD1. CDR1 SEHNR and CDR2 FQNEAQ come from the germline V gene (reference sequence). The CDR3 loop spans 15 amino acids. V lost 3 bases and J lost 1; bases outside the gene matches: 5. CDR3 bases: TGTGCCAGCAGCTTGTCCCAGGGGGAGAACACTGAAGCTTTCTTT. Protein product: CASSLSQGENTEAFF.

CDR3 nucleotides: TGTGCCAGCAGTTTTCTCGGCGGTGATCAGCCCCAGCATTTT. Its protein product is CASSFLGGDQPQHF. The rearrangement joins TRBV28 to TRBJ1-5; D uncertain. V lost 3 bases and J lost 5, with 11 bases in between. This CDR3 is built from 14 residues. CDR1 MDHEN and CDR2 SYDVKM come from the germline V gene.

V usage is TRBV9 and J usage is TRBJ1-2; D unclear. V was pared by 3 bases and J by 4 bases, with 13 bases between. This CDR3 contains 14 residues. Germline V gene data show CDR1 as SGDLS and CDR2 as YYNGEE. The CDR3 DNA sequence: TGTGCCAGCAGCGAGGGAGGAAGTGGCTATGGCTACACCTTC. It codes for CASSEGGSGYGYTF.

This chain links TRBV7-2 with TRBJ2-1; either TRBD1 or TRBD2 may supply D (5 bases each). CDR3 size: 14 residues. Trimming took 5 bases from V and 2 from J, leaving 10 bases between them. From germline, CDR1 is SGHTA and CDR2 FQGNSA. CDR3 amino acids: CASSRRDPYNEQFF. CDR3 in DNA: TGTGCCAGCAGCCGACGGGACCCCTACAATGAGCAGTTCTTC.

V and J are TRBV27 and TRBJ1-2, with a possible D match to TRBD1 (6 bases). CDR3 length: 15 amino acids. The germline V gene encodes CDR1 MNHEY and CDR2 SMNVEV (reference sequence). The ends were cut back, 7 bases at V and 0 bases at J, with 15 bases in the middle. This CDR3 is CASTQTGAANYGYTF. The CDR3 coding sequence is TGTGCCAGCACTCAAACGGGGGCAGCTAACTATGGCTACACCTTC.

Only one count was recorded for this clone. The chain joins TRBV30 to TRBJ2-7; 7 bases match TRBD2. CDR1 is GTSNPN and CDR2 is SVGIG in the germline V gene (reference sequence). The trim removed 5 bases at V and 5 bases at J, leaving 3 bases unmatched. CDR3 length: 11 amino acids. CDR3 nucleotides: TGTGCCTGGGGGGAGGGGAACGAGCAGTACTTC. It specifies CAWGEGNEQYF.

The chain joins TRBV5-3 to TRBJ1-1, with D possibly matching TRBD1 (5 bases). TRBV5-3 is marked as an open reading frame, function uncertain. Trimming removed 2 bases at V and 1 base at J, with 12 bases between. CDR3 length equals 15 residues. The CDR3 is CARSFVWGRNTEAFF. The CDR3 nucleotides read TGTGCCAGAAGCTTTGTTTGGGGCCGGAACACTGAAGCTTTCTTT.

The chain employs TRBV4-1 and TRBJ2-7; D unclear. Germline CDR1 MGHRA, CDR2 YSYEKL. CDR3 size: 14 residues. V dropped 4 bases and J dropped 1 base, with 11 bases sitting between them. Here the CDR3 DNA reads TGCGCCAGCAGCCTCAAGAGCACGTCCTACGAGCAGTACTTC. It yields the protein CASSLKSTSYEQYF.

At least ten counts were recorded for this clone. CDR3 residues: CAWSAGSQPQHF. CDR3 coding DNA: TGTGCCTGGAGTGCGGGGAGTCAGCCCCAGCATTTT. The V gene is TRBV30, the J gene TRBJ1-5, with D hard to call. V was clipped by 1 base and J by 6 bases, with 7 bases between them. Germline values: CDR1 GTSNPN, CDR2 SVGIG (reference sequence). The CDR3 extends over 12 amino acids.

The V call is TRBV2, the J call TRBJ2-7; D tentatively reads TRBD1 or TRBD2 (5 bases each). The CDR3 has 15 amino acids. V lost 5 bases to trimming and J lost 2 bases, with 16 bases between them. The V gene's germline CDR1 is SNHLY and CDR2 FYNNEI. The CDR3 DNA is TGTGCCAGCAGTCCGGGGCCTCCCCCCACCTACGAGCAGTACTTC. It encodes CASSPGPPPTYEQYF. Using reference TRBV2 and TRBJ2-7 for the parts outside the CDR3, the full variable domain is EPEVTQTPSHQVTQMGQEVILRCVPISNHLYFYWYRQILGQKVEFLVSFYNNEISEKSEIFDDQFSVERPDGSNFTLKIRSTKLEDSAMYFCASSPGPPPTYEQYFGPGTRLTVT.

The chain joins TRBV11-2 to TRBJ2-7; 9 bases are shared with TRBD2. The CDR3 is 16 residues long. The germline gives CDR1 SGHAT, CDR2 FQNNGV. J lost 1 base, V lost 5 bases, and 9 bases had no gene match. CDR3 region: CASSHLGAGGSYEQYF. As DNA, the CDR3 is TGTGCCAGCAGCCACCTAGGAGCGGGGGGTTCCTACGAGCAGTACTTC.

As DNA, the CDR3 is TGTGCCAGCAGCAACAGGGCCGGGGAGCTGTTTTTT. This sequence encodes CASSNRAGELFF. The chain carries TRBV11-2 and TRBJ2-2, with a possible D match to TRBD1 (6 bases). Germline V lookup: CDR1 SGHAT, CDR2 FQNNGV. V was clipped by 5 bases and J by 6 bases, with 7 bases between them. This CDR3 has 12 residues.

The rearrangement uses TRBV10-3 and TRBJ2-1; the D gene is possibly TRBD1 (5 bases). CDR1 and CDR2 (germline): ENHRY, SYGVKD. There are 13 residues in the CDR3. With 7 bases removed from V and 2 bases from J, the gap between germline ends came to 9 bases. In DNA form, the CDR3 reads TGTGCCATCAATACAGGAGCCTACAATGAGCAGTTCTTC. It translates to CAINTGAYNEQFF.

This clone was detected only once. This chain connects TRBV11-2 to TRBJ1-5, with D unresolved. Germline V gives CDR1 SGHAT, CDR2 FQNNGV. Deletions cut 0 bases from V and 8 bases from J, with 14 bases between. The CDR3 runs to 15 residues. The CDR3: CASSLDNTAYEPQHF. The CDR3 nucleotides are TGTGCCAGCAGCTTAGATAACACAGCCTATGAGCCCCAGCATTTT. The variable domain in full, completed from reference TRBV11-2 and TRBJ1-5, reads EAGVAQSPRYKIIEKRQSVAFWCNPISGHATLYWYQQILGQGPKLLIQFQNNGVVDDSQLPKDRFSAERLKGVDSTLKIQPAKLEDSAVYLCASSLDNTAYEPQHFGDGTRLSIL.

The J gene is TRBJ2-1, the V gene TRBV27; 14 bases line up with TRBD2. The CDR3 covers 17 residues. The V gene end was trimmed by 4 bases and the J gene end by 8 bases; junction bases not matched to a gene: 10. CDR1 is MNHEY, CDR2 SMNVEV, per germline (reference sequence). This CDR3 is CASSSLGLAGGNDEQFF. The CDR3 coding sequence is TGTGCCAGCAGTTCCCTCGGACTAGCGGGGGGTAACGATGAGCAGTTCTTC.

The V and J genes are TRBV7-9 and TRBJ1-5, with 8 bases that match TRBD1. CDR1 SEHNR and CDR2 FQNEAQ come from the germline V gene (reference sequence). The CDR3 sequence is 16 residues long. Trimming cost V 3 bases and J 0 bases; bases outside gene matches: 4. This CDR3 is CASSLGQDYSNQPQHF. CDR3 nucleotide sequence: TGTGCCAGCAGCTTGGGACAGGATTATAGCAATCAGCCCCAGCATTTT.

Comment on this clone: Other nucleotide sequences from this sample produce the same CDR3. The chain links TRBV9 to TRBJ2-1, with D unresolved. The CDR3 totals 14 residues. The germline CDR1 and CDR2 sequences are SGDLS and YYNGEE. Trimming pared 0 bases from V and 7 bases from J, leaving 11 bases between. Here the CDR3 reads CASSVGGSTNEQFF. The CDR3 nucleotides read TGTGCCAGCAGCGTAGGGGGTAGCACTAATGAGCAGTTCTTC.

The CDR3 DNA follows: TGTGCCACCAGCGCCACTCCGAACACTGAAGCTTTCTTT. It encodes CATSATPNTEAFF. V usage is TRBV15 and J usage is TRBJ1-1; D unclear. Per germline, CDR1 LNHNV and CDR2 YYDKDF (reference sequence). V dropped 5 bases and J dropped 1 base, with 8 bases sitting between them. This CDR3 is built from 13 residues. Supplemented by reference TRBV15 and TRBJ1-1, the full variable domain reads DAMVIQNPRYQVTQFGKPVTLSCSQTLNHNVMYWYQQKSSQAPKLLFHYYDKDFNNEADTPDNFQSRRPNTSFCFLDIRSPGLGDTAMYLCATSATPNTEAFFGQGTRLTVV.

This chain uses TRBV14 with TRBJ2-7; the match to TRBD1 covers 7 bases. J lost 6 bases, V lost 4 bases, and 6 bases had no gene match. The germline V gene has CDR1 SGHDN and CDR2 FVKESK. The CDR3 sequence is 13 residues long. The CDR3 is CASSPTGFGEQYF. The CDR3 DNA reads as TGTGCCAGCAGCCCGACAGGGTTCGGCGAGCAGTACTTC.

The chain couples TRBV27 to TRBJ1-1; D is possibly TRBD1 (6 bases). This CDR3 is built from 15 residues. CDR1 is MNHEY, CDR2 SMNVEV, per germline (reference sequence). Trimming stripped 8 bases from V and 5 bases from J, with 21 bases between. CDR3 coding DNA: TGTGCCAGCGGCCACCATTTACAGGGAAGGACTGAAGCTTTCTTT. It translates to CASGHHLQGRTEAFF.

The rearrangement uses TRBV27 and TRBJ2-5, with 10 nucleotides matching TRBD2. Germline CDR1 is MNHEY and CDR2 is SMNVEV (reference sequence). The trim removed 5 bases at V and 0 bases at J, leaving 9 bases unmatched. This CDR3 has 17 amino acids. The CDR3 coding sequence is TGTGCCAGCAGTCCCCTCCTAGCGGGGGCGTACCAAGAGACCCAGTACTTC. Translating it yields CASSPLLAGAYQETQYF.

The V and J genes are TRBV4-1 and TRBJ2-7; TRBD2 is a possible D gene (5 bases). V was cut by 4 bases and J by 7 bases, with 14 bases left in between. This CDR3 is built from 13 residues. From germline, CDR1 is MGHRA and CDR2 YSYEKL. The CDR3 here is CASSLTPTGEQYF. In nucleotides, the CDR3 is TGCGCCAGCAGCCTAACTCCCACGGGGGAGCAGTACTTC.

This chain uses TRBV6-1 with TRBJ2-2; 8 positions agree with TRBD2. Germline V lookup: CDR1 MNHNS, CDR2 SASEGT. The J segment lost 8 bases and the V segment lost 5 bases, leaving 7 bases of the junction unmatched. The CDR3 has 14 amino acids. CDR3 residues: CASSPGGDLGELFF. The CDR3 region has the DNA TGTGCCAGCAGTCCCGGGGGGGACCTGGGGGAGCTGTTTTTT.

V and J are TRBV6-6 and TRBJ2-1; 7 bases fit TRBD2. The CDR3 has 16 amino acids. V dropped 6 bases and J dropped 8; count of bases not matched to a gene: 16. Germline CDR1 and CDR2: MNHNY and SVGAGI (reference sequence). The CDR3 sequence: CASRPVWGRASDEQFF. As DNA, the CDR3 is TGTGCCAGCAGACCCGTTTGGGGGAGGGCCTCGGATGAGCAGTTCTTC.

The chain employs TRBV7-8 and TRBJ2-1; 14 bases are a match to TRBD2. Germline V gives CDR1 SGHVS, CDR2 FQNEAQ. V was pared by 7 bases and J by 3 bases, with 11 bases of the junction left unmatched. This CDR3 region has 18 residues. In DNA, the CDR3 is TGTGCCAGCAACCCCATGGGACTAGCGGGGGCGATCTACAATGAGCAGTTCTTC. It encodes CASNPMGLAGAIYNEQFF.

CDR3 in DNA: TGTGCCAGCAGCGTTGGAGGGGCAGGTACGCAGTATTTT. Translating gives CASSVGGAGTQYF. The genes are TRBV9 and TRBJ2-3; possibly TRBD2 for D (6 bases). The germline V gene has CDR1 SGDLS and CDR2 YYNGEE. The CDR3 consists of 13 residues. Trimming removed 2 bases at V and 8 bases at J, with 12 bases between.

The genes are TRBV9 and TRBJ1-2; D is possibly TRBD1 (5 bases). The CDR3 runs to 15 residues. With 3 bases removed from V and 4 bases from J, the gap between germline ends came to 16 bases. Germline CDR1 and CDR2: SGDLS and YYNGEE. CDR3 residues: CASSAEKGTGYGYTF. As DNA, the CDR3 is TGTGCCAGCAGCGCAGAGAAAGGGACGGGCTATGGCTACACCTTC.

CDR3 sequence (DNA): TGTGCCAGCAGCCCCGGGACAGGGAGCGTGTGGGGCTACACCTTC. Translation gives CASSPGTGSVWGYTF. V gene TRBV2 combines with J gene TRBJ1-2; 9 bases are shared with TRBD1. The V gene end was trimmed by 6 bases and the J gene end by 8 bases; junction bases not matched to a gene: 13. This CDR3 contains 15 residues. The germline V gene has CDR1 SNHLY and CDR2 FYNNEI.